These 9 T cell receptor beta chains came from one sample sequenced in a study of blood T cells in healthy people across ages. Combining a sample-barcoded 5' primer with a J-beta primer mix, a second PCR ran for roughly 6 to 12 cycles. Each CDR3 protein gets one entry after TCRdb re-called the 5' RACE reads with MiXCR. The sample lists about 800,000 distinct CDR3 sequences, approximately 25% occurring once. These data were also reused for a study on T cells of mothers and their children.

The sequencing sample was made of blood. The receptors originated from a boy between 10 and 17 years old in good health.

This clonotype has only a few counts. The chain employs TRBV15 and TRBJ1-6; 7 bases align to TRBD1. Germline values: CDR1 LNHNV, CDR2 YYDKDF (reference sequence). This CDR3 is built from 17 residues. V lost 3 bases to trimming and J lost 5 bases; unmatched junction nucleotides: 10. Here the CDR3 DNA reads TGTGCCACCAGCAGGGATCCCTCCGGGACAGATAATTCACCCCTCCACTTT. Protein: CATSRDPSGTDNSPLHF.

The chain uses TRBV7-2 and TRBJ1-2; TRBD1 aligns across 7 bases. V lost 5 bases, J lost 7 bases, and 13 bases stayed unmatched. Germline V gene data show CDR1 as SGHTA and CDR2 as FQGNSA. This CDR3 has 15 residues. The CDR3 spells CASSPRQGGSPGYTF. DNA of the CDR3: TGTGCCAGCAGCCCTAGACAGGGCGGTTCTCCTGGCTACACCTTC.

The chain couples TRBV6-2 or TRBV6-3 to TRBJ2-3, with 9 nucleotides matching TRBD2. V trimming: 5 bases; J trimming: 2 bases; junction bases outside the gene matches: 5. The CDR3 totals 15 residues. CDR1 is MNHEY, CDR2 SVGEGT, per germline. The CDR3 protein is CASSAGTSLTDTQYF. The DNA of the CDR3 is TGTGCCAGCAGTGCCGGGACTAGCCTCACAGATACGCAGTATTTT.

The gene calls are TRBV20-1 and TRBJ1-4, with D unresolved. Per germline, CDR1 DFQATT and CDR2 SNEGSKA (reference sequence). CDR3 length equals 15 residues. V was shortened by 4 bases and J by 7 bases, with 19 bases between the two germline ends. CDR3 in amino acids: CSATPSATQSEKLFF. The CDR3 nucleotides read TGCAGTGCTACCCCCTCTGCTACCCAAAGTGAAAAACTGTTTTTT.

V usage is TRBV5-6 and J usage is TRBJ2-1, with 8 bases identical to TRBD2. CDR1 and CDR2 from the germline V gene are SGHDT and YYEEEE. This CDR3 has 15 amino acids. The ends lost 1 base at V and 6 bases at J; junction bases unmatched: 6. CDR3 DNA sequence: TGTGCCAGCAGCTTGAGCGGGAGTGGTATCAATGAGCAGTTCTTC. Its translation is CASSLSGSGINEQFF.

The V and J genes are TRBV20-1 and TRBJ1-5, with D maybe TRBD1 (5 bases). CDR3 length equals 13 residues. CDR1 and CDR2 (germline): DFQATT, SNEGSKA (reference sequence). V lost 1 base and J lost 4, with 8 bases in between. CDR3 bases: TGCAGTGCTAGAGGACAGACTAATCAGCCCCAGCATTTT. Translating it yields CSARGQTNQPQHF.

The V and J genes are TRBV5-6 and TRBJ2-1, with TRBD2 matching 10 bases. Germline loops: CDR1 SGHDT, CDR2 YYEEEE. The CDR3 spans 16 residues. Germline trimming cut 4 bases from V and 2 bases from J; bases unmatched to any gene: 6. The DNA for the CDR3 is TGTGCCAGCAGCCGGACTAGCGGCCAGACCTACAATGAGCAGTTCTTC. Its protein product is CASSRTSGQTYNEQFF.

This clonotype was observed a single time. The rearrangement links TRBV5-6 to TRBJ2-2, with 8 bases matching TRBD2. Germline CDR1 reads SGHDT; CDR2 reads YYEEEE. With V trimmed by 6 bases and J by 6 bases, 10 bases remained unmatched. CDR3 size: 15 residues. CDR3 in amino acids: CASIPPGGAPGELFF. Written as DNA, the CDR3 is TGTGCCAGCATCCCGCCGGGGGGGGCGCCCGGGGAGCTGTTTTTT.

There are a few counts of this clonotype. The chain uses TRBV12-3 or TRBV12-4 and TRBJ2-1; tentatively, D is TRBD2 (6 bases). The CDR3 loop spans 16 amino acids. V lost 5 bases to trimming and J lost 3 bases, with 17 bases between them. CDR3 in amino acids: CASSPHPGLNYNEQFF. CDR3 nucleotide sequence: TGTGCCAGCAGTCCCCATCCGGGACTCAACTACAATGAGCAGTTCTTC.